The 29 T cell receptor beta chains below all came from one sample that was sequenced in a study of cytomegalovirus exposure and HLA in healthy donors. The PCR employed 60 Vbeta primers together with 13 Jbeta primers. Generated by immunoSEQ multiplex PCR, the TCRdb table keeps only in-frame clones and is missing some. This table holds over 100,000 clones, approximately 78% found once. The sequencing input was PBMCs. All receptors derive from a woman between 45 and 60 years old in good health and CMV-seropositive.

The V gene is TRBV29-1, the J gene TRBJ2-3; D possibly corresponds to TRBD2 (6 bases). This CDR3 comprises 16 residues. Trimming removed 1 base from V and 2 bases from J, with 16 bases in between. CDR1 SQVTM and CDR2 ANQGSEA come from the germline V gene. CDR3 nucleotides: TGCAGCGTTGAAGGGTGGGTTAGCGGACTCACAGATACGCAGTATTTT. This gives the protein CSVEGWVSGLTDTQYF.

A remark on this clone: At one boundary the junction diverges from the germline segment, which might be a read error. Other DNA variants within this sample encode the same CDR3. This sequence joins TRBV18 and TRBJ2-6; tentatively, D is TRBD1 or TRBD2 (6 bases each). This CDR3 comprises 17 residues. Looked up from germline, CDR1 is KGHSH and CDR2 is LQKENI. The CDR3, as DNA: TGTGCCAGCTCGCCACCGGGGGCGGGCGCTGGGGCCAACGTCCTGACTTTC. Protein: CASSPPGAGAGANVLTF.

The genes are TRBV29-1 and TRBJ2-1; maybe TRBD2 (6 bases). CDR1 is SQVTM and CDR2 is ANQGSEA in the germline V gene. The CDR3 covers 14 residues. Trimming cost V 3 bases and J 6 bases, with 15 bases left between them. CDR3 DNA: TGCAGCGTTGAGGACCCTAGCGAGATCAATGAGCAGTTCTTC. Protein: CSVEDPSEINEQFF.

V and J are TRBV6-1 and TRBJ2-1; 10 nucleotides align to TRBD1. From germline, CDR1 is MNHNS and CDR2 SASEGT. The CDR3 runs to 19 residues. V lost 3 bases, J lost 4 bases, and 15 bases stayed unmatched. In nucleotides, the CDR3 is TGTGCCAGCAGTGATTTTGGGACAGGGGCGGGGGGCCGTTACAATGAGCAGTTCTTC. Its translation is CASSDFGTGAGGRYNEQFF.

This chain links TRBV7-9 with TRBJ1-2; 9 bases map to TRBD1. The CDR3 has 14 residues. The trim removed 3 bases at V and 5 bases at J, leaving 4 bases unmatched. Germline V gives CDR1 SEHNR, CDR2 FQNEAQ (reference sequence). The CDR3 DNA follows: TGTGCCAGCAGCTTCGACAGGGGGGTATATGGCTACACCTTC. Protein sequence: CASSFDRGVYGYTF.

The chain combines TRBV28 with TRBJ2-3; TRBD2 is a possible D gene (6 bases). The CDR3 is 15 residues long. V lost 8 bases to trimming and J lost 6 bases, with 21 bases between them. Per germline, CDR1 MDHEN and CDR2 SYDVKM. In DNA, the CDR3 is TGTGCCAGCTTAACCACCAGGAGGGTTTCGGATACGCAGTATTTT. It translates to CASLTTRRVSDTQYF.

The CDR3 protein is CASSRTGTVRLGNTEAFF. Written as DNA, the CDR3 is TGCGCCAGCAGCAGGACCGGGACAGTAAGACTAGGGAACACTGAAGCTTTCTTT. V is TRBV5-1 and J is TRBJ1-1; 7 nucleotides align to TRBD1. The CDR3 has 18 amino acids. V gave up 4 bases and J gave up 1 base; unmatched junction bases: 16. The V gene's germline CDR1 is SGHRS and CDR2 YFSETQ.

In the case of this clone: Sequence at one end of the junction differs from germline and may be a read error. The CDR3, as DNA: TGTGCCAGCAGTTATGAGGACAGCTACAAGCAGTACTTC. It yields the protein CASSYEDSYKQYF. The rearrangement uses TRBV6-5 and TRBJ2-7; D possibly corresponds to TRBD1 (6 bases). The germline gives CDR1 MNHEY, CDR2 SVGAGI. This CDR3 contains 13 residues.

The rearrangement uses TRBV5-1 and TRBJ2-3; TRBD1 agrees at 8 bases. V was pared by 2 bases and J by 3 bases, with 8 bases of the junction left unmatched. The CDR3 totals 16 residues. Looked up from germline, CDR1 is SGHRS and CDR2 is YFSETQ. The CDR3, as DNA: TGCGCCAGCAGCTTTCCAGGGGGCGCGGGTACAGATACGCAGTATTTT. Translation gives CASSFPGGAGTDTQYF.

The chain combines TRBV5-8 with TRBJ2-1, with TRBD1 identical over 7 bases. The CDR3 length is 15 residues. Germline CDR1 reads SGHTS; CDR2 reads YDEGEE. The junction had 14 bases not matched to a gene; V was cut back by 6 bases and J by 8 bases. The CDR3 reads CASNQGMTGLDEQFF. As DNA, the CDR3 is TGTGCCAGCAACCAAGGGATGACAGGGCTGGATGAGCAGTTCTTC.

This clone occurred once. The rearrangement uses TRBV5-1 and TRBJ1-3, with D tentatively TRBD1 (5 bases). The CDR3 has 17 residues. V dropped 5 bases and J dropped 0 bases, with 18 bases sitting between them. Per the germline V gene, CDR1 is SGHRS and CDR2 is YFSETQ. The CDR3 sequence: CASSYTTVTNSGNTIYF. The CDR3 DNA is TGCGCCAGCAGTTATACGACAGTCACTAACTCTGGAAACACCATATATTTT.

The CDR3 spells CASSARTVISYEQYF. The CDR3 DNA sequence: TGTGCCAGCAGCGCAAGGACAGTAATTTCCTACGAGCAGTACTTC. The chain combines TRBV28 with TRBJ2-7, with a possible D match to TRBD1 (6 bases). Germline CDR1 is MDHEN and CDR2 is SYDVKM. Between the trimmed V and J ends, which lost 6 bases and 1 base, there was a span of 16 bases. The CDR3 is 15 residues long.

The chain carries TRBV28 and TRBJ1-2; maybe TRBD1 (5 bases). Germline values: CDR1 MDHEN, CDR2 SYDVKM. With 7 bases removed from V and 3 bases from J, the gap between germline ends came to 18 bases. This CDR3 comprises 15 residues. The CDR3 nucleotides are TGTGCCAGCACCGAAGGAGGGGACTCAGACTATGGCTACACCTTC. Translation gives CASTEGGDSDYGYTF.

CDR3 coding DNA: TGTGCCTACACTAGCGGGAGGGGAGCAGATACGCAGTATTTT. Its protein is CAYTSGRGADTQYF. V is TRBV30 and J is TRBJ2-3; 13 bases fit TRBD2. The CDR3 is 14 residues long. V shed 7 bases and J 4 bases; nucleotides not matched to a gene: 5. Germline V gene sequence: CDR1 GTSNPN, CDR2 SVGIG (reference sequence).

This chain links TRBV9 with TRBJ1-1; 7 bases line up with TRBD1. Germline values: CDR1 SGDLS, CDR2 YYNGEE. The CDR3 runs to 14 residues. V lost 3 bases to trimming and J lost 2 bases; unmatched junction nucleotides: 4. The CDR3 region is CASSGTGRNTEAFF. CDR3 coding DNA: TGTGCCAGCAGCGGGACAGGCCGTAACACTGAAGCTTTCTTT. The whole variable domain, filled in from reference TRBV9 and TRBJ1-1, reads DSGVTQTPKHLITATGQRVTLRCSPRSGDLSVYWYQQSLDQGLQFLIQYYNGEERAKGNILERFSAQQFPDLHSELNLSSLELGDSALYFCASSGTGRNTEAFFGQGTRLTVV.

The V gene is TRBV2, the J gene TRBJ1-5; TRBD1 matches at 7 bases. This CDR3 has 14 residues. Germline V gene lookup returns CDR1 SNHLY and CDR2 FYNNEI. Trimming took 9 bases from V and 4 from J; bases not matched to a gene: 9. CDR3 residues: CARGATGKNQPQHF. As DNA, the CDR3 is TGTGCCAGGGGTGCGACAGGGAAAAATCAGCCCCAGCATTTT.

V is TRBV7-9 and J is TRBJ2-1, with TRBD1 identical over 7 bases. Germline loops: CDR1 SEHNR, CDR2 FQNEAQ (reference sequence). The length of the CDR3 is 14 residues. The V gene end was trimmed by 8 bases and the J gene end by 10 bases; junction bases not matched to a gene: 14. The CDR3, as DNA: TGTGCCAGCGGGACCCTCGACAGGGCCCCAGAGCAGTTCTTC. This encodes CASGTLDRAPEQFF.

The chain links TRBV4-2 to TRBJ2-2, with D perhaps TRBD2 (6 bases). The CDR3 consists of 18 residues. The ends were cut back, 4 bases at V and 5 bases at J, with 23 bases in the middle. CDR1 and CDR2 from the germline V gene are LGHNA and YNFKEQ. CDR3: CASSPRVLRDFQTGELFF. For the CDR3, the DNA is TGTGCCAGCAGCCCTAGGGTTTTACGGGACTTTCAAACCGGGGAGCTGTTTTTT.

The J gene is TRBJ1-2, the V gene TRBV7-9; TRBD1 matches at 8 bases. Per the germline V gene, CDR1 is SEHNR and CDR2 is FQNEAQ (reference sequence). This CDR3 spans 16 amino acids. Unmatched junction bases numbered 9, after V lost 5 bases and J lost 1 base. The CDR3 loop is CASSQGAAQLNYGYTF. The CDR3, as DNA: TGTGCCAGCAGCCAGGGGGCAGCTCAACTTAACTATGGCTACACCTTC.

The CDR3 DNA sequence: TGTGCCAGCAGTGAAGGTCACAGGGAGTACGAGCAGTACTTC. Protein sequence: CASSEGHREYEQYF. The chain combines TRBV6-1 with TRBJ2-7; weak D call: TRBD1 (6 bases). This CDR3 region has 14 residues. Germline V gene lookup returns CDR1 MNHNS and CDR2 SASEGT. Trimming left V 1 base short and J 4 bases short, with 11 bases between.

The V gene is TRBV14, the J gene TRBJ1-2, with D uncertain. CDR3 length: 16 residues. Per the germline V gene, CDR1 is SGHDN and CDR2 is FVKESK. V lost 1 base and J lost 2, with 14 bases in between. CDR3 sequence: CASSQAGSGVNYGYTF. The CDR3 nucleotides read TGTGCCAGCAGCCAAGCTGGAAGCGGAGTAAACTATGGCTACACCTTC.

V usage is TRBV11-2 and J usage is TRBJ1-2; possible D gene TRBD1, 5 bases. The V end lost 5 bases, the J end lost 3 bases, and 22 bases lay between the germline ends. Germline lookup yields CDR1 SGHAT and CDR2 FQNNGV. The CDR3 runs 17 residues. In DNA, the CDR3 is TGTGCCAGCAGCCCTTTAGGGTCAGGGACTCAAGACTATGGCTACACCTTC. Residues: CASSPLGSGTQDYGYTF.

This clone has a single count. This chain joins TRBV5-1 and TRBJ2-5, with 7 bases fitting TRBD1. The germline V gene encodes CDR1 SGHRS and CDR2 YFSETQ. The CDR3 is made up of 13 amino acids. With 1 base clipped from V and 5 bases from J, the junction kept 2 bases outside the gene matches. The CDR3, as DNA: TGCGCCAGCAGCTTGACGACAGGGGAGACCCAGTACTTC. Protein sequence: CASSLTTGETQYF.

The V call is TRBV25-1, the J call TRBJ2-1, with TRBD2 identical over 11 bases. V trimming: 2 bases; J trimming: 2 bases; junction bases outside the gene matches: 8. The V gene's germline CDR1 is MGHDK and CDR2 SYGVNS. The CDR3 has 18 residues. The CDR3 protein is CASSEGASGGLPYNEQFF. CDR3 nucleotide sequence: TGTGCCAGCAGTGAAGGGGCTAGCGGGGGGCTTCCCTACAATGAGCAGTTCTTC.

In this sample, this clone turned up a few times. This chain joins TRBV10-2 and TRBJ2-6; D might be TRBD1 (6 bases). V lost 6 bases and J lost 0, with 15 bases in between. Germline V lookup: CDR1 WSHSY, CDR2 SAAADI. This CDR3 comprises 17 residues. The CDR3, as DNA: TGCGCCAGCAGAAACAGGGCTTTCCTCTCTGGGGCCAACGTCCTGACTTTC. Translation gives CASRNRAFLSGANVLTF.

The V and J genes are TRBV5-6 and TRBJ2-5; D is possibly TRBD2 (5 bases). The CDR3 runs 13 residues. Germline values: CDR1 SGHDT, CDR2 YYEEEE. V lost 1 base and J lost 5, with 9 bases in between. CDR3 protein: CASSLMTGETQYF. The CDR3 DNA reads TGTGCCAGCAGCTTGATGACGGGGGAGACCCAGTACTTC.

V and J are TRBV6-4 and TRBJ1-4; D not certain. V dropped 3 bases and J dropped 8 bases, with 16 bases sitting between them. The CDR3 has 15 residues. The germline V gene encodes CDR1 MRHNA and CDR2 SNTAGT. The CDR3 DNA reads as TGTGCCAGCAGTGAGGGTCGAGGGTGGAGAGAAAAACTGTTTTTT. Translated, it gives CASSEGRGWREKLFF.

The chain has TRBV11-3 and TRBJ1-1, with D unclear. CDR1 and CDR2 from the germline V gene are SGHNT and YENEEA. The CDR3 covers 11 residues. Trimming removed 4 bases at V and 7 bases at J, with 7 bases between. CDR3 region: CASSSGSEAFF. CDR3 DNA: TGTGCCAGCAGCTCAGGCAGTGAAGCTTTCTTT.

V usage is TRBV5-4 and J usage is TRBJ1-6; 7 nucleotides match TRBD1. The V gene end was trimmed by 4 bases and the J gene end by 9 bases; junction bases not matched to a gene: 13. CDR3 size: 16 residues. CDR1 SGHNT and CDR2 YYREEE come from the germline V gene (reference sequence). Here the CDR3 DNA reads TGTGCCAGCAGCCTTCCTGGTCGACAGGGAGCTTCACCCCTCCACTTT. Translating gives CASSLPGRQGASPLHF.